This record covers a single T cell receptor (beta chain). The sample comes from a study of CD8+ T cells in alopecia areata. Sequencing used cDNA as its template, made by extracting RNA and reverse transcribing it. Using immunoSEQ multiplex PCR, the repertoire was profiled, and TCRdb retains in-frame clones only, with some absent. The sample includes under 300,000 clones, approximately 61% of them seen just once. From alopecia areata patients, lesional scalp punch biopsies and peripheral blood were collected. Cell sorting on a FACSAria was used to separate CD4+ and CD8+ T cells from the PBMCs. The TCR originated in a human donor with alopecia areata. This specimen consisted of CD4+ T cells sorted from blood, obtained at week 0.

In DNA form, the CDR3 reads TGTGCCTGGAGTCGGGGGAGAGCTGAAGCTTTCTTT. Amino acids: CAWSRGRAEAFF. The rearrangement uses TRBV30 and TRBJ1-1, with a possible D match to TRBD1 (5 bases). Germline V lookup: CDR1 GTSNPN, CDR2 SVGIG (reference sequence). This CDR3 is 12 amino acids long. Trimming removed 2 bases from V and 6 bases from J, with 10 bases in between.